This entry concerns a single TCR beta chain. The junction does not match germline at one end; this may be a read error. The sample belongs to a study of shared clonotypes between healthy human individuals. Background on the study: CD4 naive cells filled three plates per donor, CD4 memory three, CD8 naive two and CD8 memory one.

TCRdb's table, derived via immunoSEQ multiplex PCR, lists solely in-frame clones and lacks some. The table shows over 150,000 clones, with approximately 70% occurring only once. Germline CDR1 is SGHRS and CDR2 is YFSETQ. The CDR3 sequence is 15 residues long. The sequence was obtained from a young man in good health. Sequenced sample: memory CD4+ T cells sorted from blood. Subset given: CD45RA-negative fraction. The rearrangement joins TRBV5-1 to TRBJ2-1; D remains ambiguous. This CDR3 reads CATSPIPEHWDEQFF. The CDR3 region has the DNA TGCGCCACCAGCCCGATTCCAGAACATTGGGATGAGCAGTTCTTC.